The 27 T cell receptor beta chains below all came from one sample that was sequenced in a study of patients and donors after allogeneic stem cell transplantation. TCRdb recomputed calls from the RT-PCR reads with MiXCR, one row per CDR3 protein. The sample contains about a million distinct CDR3 sequences, under 20% of which appear only once. Sample: blood, either unsorted or a sorted T cell fraction (not recorded which). Receptor source: a human donor who was either an allogeneic HSCT recipient or a stem cell or donor lymphocyte infusion donor (not recorded which). It is not recorded whose cells these are; they may come from a transplant donor.

This clonotype was counted a few times. V gene TRBV20-1 combines with J gene TRBJ2-4; 7 positions agree with TRBD1. The CDR3 consists of 14 residues. Germline V CDR1 and CDR2: DFQATT, SNEGSKA (reference sequence). After removal of 6 bases from V and 0 bases from J, the junction contained 5 bases not matched to a gene. The CDR3 protein is CSASGQLAKNIQYF. The CDR3 DNA is TGCAGTGCATCGGGACAGCTAGCCAAAAACATTCAGTACTTC.

This clonotype appeared many times. J is TRBJ2-3 and V is TRBV29-1; 7 nucleotides match TRBD2. This CDR3 spans 12 amino acids. Germline values: CDR1 SQVTM, CDR2 ANQGSEA. The V gene end was trimmed by 5 bases and the J gene end by 11 bases; junction bases not matched to a gene: 10. The CDR3 DNA is TGCAGCGTTCCCTTCACTAGCGAGGAGCAGTATTTT. Amino acid sequence: CSVPFTSEEQYF.

V gene TRBV6-1 combines with J gene TRBJ2-3, with TRBD1 identical over 9 bases. The J segment lost 6 bases and the V segment lost 8 bases, leaving 15 bases of the junction unmatched. CDR3 length: 16 residues. The V gene's germline CDR1 is MNHNS and CDR2 SASEGT. This CDR3 is CASENLGTGLGDTQYF. The CDR3 DNA sequence: TGTGCCAGCGAAAATTTAGGGACAGGGCTTGGGGATACGCAGTATTTT.

This rearrangement joins TRBV6-2 or TRBV6-3 to TRBJ2-5; 14 bases agree with TRBD2. Trimming cost V 1 base and J 5 bases; bases outside gene matches: 3. The CDR3 has 16 amino acids. Germline lookup yields CDR1 MNHEY and CDR2 SVGEGT. The CDR3 loop reads CASSYLGLAGVETQYF. The CDR3 DNA reads as TGTGCCAGCAGTTACTTGGGACTAGCGGGGGTGGAGACCCAGTACTTC.

The sample holds a few counts of this clonotype. The CDR3 DNA reads TGCAGCGTTCTTAAGGCGCGGGGGAACGAGCAGTACTTC. This sequence encodes CSVLKARGNEQYF. The chain links TRBV29-1 to TRBJ2-7; 7 bases fit TRBD2. Germline CDR1 SQVTM, CDR2 ANQGSEA. V dropped 5 bases and J dropped 5; count of bases not matched to a gene: 9. The CDR3 is 13 residues long.

The chain links TRBV3-1 to TRBJ2-3, with 8 bases matching TRBD1. CDR3 length: 17 amino acids. After removal of 1 base from V and 6 bases from J, the junction contained 12 bases not matched to a gene. The V gene's germline CDR1 is LGHDT and CDR2 YNNKEL (reference sequence). CDR3 residues: CASSQGTGYPGEDTQYF. CDR3 DNA sequence: TGTGCCAGCAGCCAAGGGACAGGGTATCCGGGGGAGGATACGCAGTATTTT.

Concerning this clonotype: Being one base from a much bigger clone, this may be a read error. The chain links TRBV4-1 to TRBJ2-1; D may be TRBD2 (6 bases). The CDR3 length is 15 residues. V was shortened by 0 bases and J by 12 bases, with 18 bases between the two germline ends. CDR1 and CDR2 (germline): MGHRA, YSYEKL. The CDR3 DNA reads as TGCGCCAGCAGCCAAGAGGAGGGAGCTCTCACTGGGCAGTTCTTC. Amino acid sequence: CASSQEEGALTGQFF.

This clonotype was recorded a few times. The rearrangement uses TRBV24-1 and TRBJ2-5; unclear D gene. From germline, CDR1 is KGHDR and CDR2 SFDVKD. With 4 bases removed from V and 4 bases from J, the gap between germline ends came to 18 bases. The CDR3 spans 16 residues. CDR3 residues: CATSDLFGPAVETQYF. CDR3 nucleotide sequence: TGTGCCACCAGTGACCTCTTCGGCCCGGCGGTAGAGACCCAGTACTTC.

This clonotype was seen only a few times. This chain links TRBV20-1 with TRBJ2-3; 12 positions agree with TRBD2. Germline V lookup: CDR1 DFQATT, CDR2 SNEGSKA (reference sequence). The V and J ends lost 0 bases and 3 bases, in that order; junction bases with no gene match: 4. This CDR3 region has 16 residues. As DNA, the CDR3 is TGCAGTGCTAGAGACACGACTAGCGGGAGAACAGATACGCAGTATTTT. This encodes CSARDTTSGRTDTQYF.

This clonotype was observed a few times. V is TRBV5-1 and J is TRBJ2-7; 7 nucleotides line up with TRBD1. Germline V gives CDR1 SGHRS, CDR2 YFSETQ. CDR3 size: 18 residues. The V and J ends lost 0 bases and 2 bases, in that order; junction bases with no gene match: 14. In DNA form, the CDR3 reads TGCGCCAGCAGCTTGGGGGTCTGGGGGACAGCGGAAACCTACGAGCAGTACTTC. Amino acids: CASSLGVWGTAETYEQYF. Based on the CDR3 plus reference TRBV5-1 and TRBJ2-7, the full variable domain is KAGVTQTPRYLIKTRGQQVTLSCSPISGHRSVSWYQQTPGQGLQFLFEYFSETQRNKGNFPGRFSGRQFSNSRSEMNVSTLELGDSALYLCASSLGVWGTAETYEQYFGPGTRLTVT.

The CDR3 DNA reads as TGTGCCAGCAGTCTCTTTAGGACAGGCGACGGAAACACCATATATTTT. Protein product: CASSLFRTGDGNTIYF. The chain is built from TRBV6-2 or TRBV6-3 and TRBJ1-3; TRBD1 matches at 7 bases. The CDR3 contains 16 residues. Germline V gene data show CDR1 as MNHEY and CDR2 as SVGEGT. The ends lost 5 bases at V and 4 bases at J; junction bases unmatched: 11.

This clonotype was seen only a few times. The chain joins TRBV21-1 to TRBJ2-5; the D call TRBD1 from the table was never checked on the DNA. TRBV21-1 constitutes a pseudogene. The CDR3 spans 19 residues. Here the CDR3 DNA reads TGTGCCAGCAGCAAAAGGGCACGAAACCGGGACCCTAGGCGGGAGACCCAGTACTTC. Protein sequence: CASSKRARNRDPRRETQYF.

This clonotype came up a few times. The chain has TRBV5-1 and TRBJ2-7, with 13 bases aligning to TRBD2. The CDR3 is 17 amino acids. The germline gives CDR1 SGHRS, CDR2 YFSETQ. The V and J ends lost 0 bases and 2 bases, in that order; junction bases with no gene match: 5. The CDR3 reads CASSLDTGLAGTYEQYF. The DNA for the CDR3 is TGCGCCAGCAGCTTGGATACGGGACTAGCGGGGACCTACGAGCAGTACTTC.

The chain has TRBV20-1 and TRBJ1-1; possible D gene TRBD1, 6 bases. With 1 base removed from V and 4 bases from J, the gap between germline ends came to 10 bases. Germline V gene data show CDR1 as DFQATT and CDR2 as SNEGSKA (reference sequence). The CDR3 has 13 residues. CDR3 sequence: CSARARGPTEAFF. In DNA form, the CDR3 reads TGCAGTGCTAGAGCCAGGGGTCCCACTGAAGCTTTCTTT.

This clonotype showed up just a few times. This chain connects TRBV12-3 or TRBV12-4 to TRBJ1-2; 7 nucleotides match TRBD1. The CDR3 totals 14 residues. The V and J ends lost 3 bases and 6 bases, in that order; junction bases with no gene match: 7. CDR3 in amino acids: CASSFRTGVDGYTF. CDR3 bases: TGTGCCAGCAGTTTTAGGACAGGCGTGGATGGCTACACCTTC.

The chain combines TRBV27 with TRBJ2-3; perhaps D is TRBD1 or TRBD2 (5 bases each). The CDR3 length is 14 residues. Trimming cost V 5 bases and J 6 bases, with 15 bases left between them. From germline, CDR1 is MNHEY and CDR2 SMNVEV (reference sequence). The CDR3 spells CASSQRDRRDTQYF. CDR3 sequence (DNA): TGTGCCAGCAGTCAACGGGACCGCAGGGATACGCAGTATTTT.

V usage is TRBV29-1 and J usage is TRBJ2-5; D uncertain. Germline V lookup: CDR1 SQVTM, CDR2 ANQGSEA. The CDR3 contains 11 residues. Between the trimmed V and J ends, which lost 6 bases and 5 bases, there was a span of 10 bases. CDR3 coding DNA: TGCAGCGTCTCCCCTTCGGAGACCCAGTACTTC. Protein: CSVSPSETQYF.

This clonotype came up a few times. The chain has TRBV3-1 and TRBJ2-7, with D maybe TRBD2 (6 bases). The V end lost 4 bases, the J end lost 7 bases, and 26 bases lay between the germline ends. Germline V gives CDR1 LGHDT, CDR2 YNNKEL (reference sequence). This CDR3 is built from 17 residues. CDR3 in amino acids: CASSPASSAFRRGEQYF. The CDR3 nucleotides read TGTGCCAGCAGCCCCGCCAGCTCCGCTTTTCGGAGGGGAGAGCAGTACTTC.

The chain combines TRBV19 with TRBJ2-7; possibly TRBD2 for D (5 bases). Germline values: CDR1 LNHDA, CDR2 SQIVND (reference sequence). Trimming removed 2 bases at V and 0 bases at J, with 11 bases between. The CDR3 has 15 amino acids. The chain's CDR3 is CASSIRGKSSYEQYF. For the CDR3, the DNA is TGTGCCAGTAGTATAAGAGGGAAAAGCTCCTACGAGCAGTACTTC.

The sample holds many counts of this clonotype. The genes are TRBV3-1 and TRBJ1-5; D is unresolved. CDR1 and CDR2 from the germline V gene are LGHDT and YNNKEL (reference sequence). V lost 1 base to trimming and J lost 0 bases, with 7 bases between them. The CDR3 is 15 residues long. DNA of the CDR3: TGTGCCAGCAGCCAAGGAGGGAATAGCAATCAGCCCCAGCATTTT. It codes for CASSQGGNSNQPQHF.

The chain uses TRBV20-1 and TRBJ2-5; D might be TRBD1 (7 bases). The germline V and J ends were trimmed by 1 base and 1 base, with 19 bases remaining between them. Germline CDR1 reads DFQATT; CDR2 reads SNEGSKA (reference sequence). There are 17 residues in the CDR3. The DNA of the CDR3 is TGCAGTGCTAGAGTCGCCCGGCCAGGGGGGTCCCAAGAGACCCAGTACTTC. Translating it yields CSARVARPGGSQETQYF.

This chain connects TRBV20-1 to TRBJ2-3; 8 bases are shared with TRBD2. V gave up 6 bases and J gave up 1 base; unmatched junction bases: 3. This CDR3 spans 13 amino acids. Looked up from germline, CDR1 is DFQATT and CDR2 is SNEGSKA (reference sequence). DNA for the CDR3: TGCAGTGCCCGGACTAGCCGCACAGATACGCAGTATTTT. Protein sequence: CSARTSRTDTQYF.

There are many counts of this clonotype. The V gene is TRBV7-2, the J gene TRBJ1-6; TRBD1 matches 10 bases. Germline-derived CDR1 and CDR2 are SGHTA and FQGNSA. The CDR3 runs 16 residues. V lost 0 bases to trimming and J lost 9 bases; unmatched junction nucleotides: 5. CDR3 protein: CASSLATGQGISPLHF. The CDR3 DNA reads as TGTGCCAGCAGCTTAGCGACGGGACAGGGGATTTCACCCCTCCACTTT. The whole variable domain, remainder taken from reference TRBV7-2 and TRBJ1-6, is GAGVSQSPSNKVTEKGKDVELRCDPISGHTALYWYRQSLGQGLEFLIYFQGNSAPDKSGLPSDRFSAERTGGSVSTLTIQRTQQEDSAVYLCASSLATGQGISPLHFGNGTRLTVT.

This sequence joins TRBV20-1 and TRBJ2-7; no clear D. The CDR3 sequence is 13 residues long. Trimming took off 3 bases at V and 0 bases at J, with 9 bases between the two ends. Germline V gene lookup returns CDR1 DFQATT and CDR2 SNEGSKA (reference sequence). As DNA, the CDR3 is TGCAGTGCTAGTTCTGCGAGCTCCTACGAGCAGTACTTC. Translating it yields CSASSASSYEQYF.

The chain combines TRBV9 with TRBJ2-7; a possible D gene is TRBD2 (7 bases). Between the trimmed V and J ends, which lost 6 bases and 2 bases, there was a span of 12 bases. The CDR3 totals 13 residues. Germline V gene sequence: CDR1 SGDLS, CDR2 YYNGEE. In nucleotides, the CDR3 is TGTGCCAGCAACGGCGGGGGCGCCTACGAGCAGTACTTC. It specifies CASNGGGAYEQYF.

This clonotype has a count of ten or more. This sequence joins TRBV12-3 or TRBV12-4 and TRBJ1-1; D is possibly TRBD1 (5 bases). V lost 4 bases and J lost 1, with 16 bases in between. This CDR3 is 16 amino acids long. The CDR3 is CASSSREGRWNTEAFF. The CDR3 DNA reads as TGTGCCAGCAGTTCCCGGGAGGGGCGATGGAACACTGAAGCTTTCTTT.

This clonotype was observed a few times. J is TRBJ1-1 and V is TRBV5-1, with D possibly TRBD1 on 5 matching bases. The CDR3 consists of 15 residues. Germline CDR1 is SGHRS and CDR2 is YFSETQ. Trimming removed 0 bases from V and 3 bases from J, with 12 bases in between. CDR3 sequence: CASSLDTGIDTEAFF. In nucleotides, the CDR3 is TGCGCCAGCAGCTTGGATACAGGAATAGACACTGAAGCTTTCTTT. Combining the CDR3 with reference TRBV5-1 and TRBJ1-1 gives the whole variable domain KAGVTQTPRYLIKTRGQQVTLSCSPISGHRSVSWYQQTPGQGLQFLFEYFSETQRNKGNFPGRFSGRQFSNSRSEMNVSTLELGDSALYLCASSLDTGIDTEAFFGQGTRLTVV.